This T cell receptor beta chain was sequenced during a study of cytomegalovirus exposure and HLA in healthy donors (dated by TCRdb to about 2017). With respect to the entire study: An earlier analysis of 587 of the donors reported 276 Gb of sequence data and 117 million unique TCR beta sequences obtained from roughly 170 million T cells. Around 300 gigabases of sequencing data and approximately 93 million unique TCR sequences were included in an early release covering several hundred HLA-typed donors. Of the roughly 400 genotyped donors, over 70% fell in the genetic ancestry cluster associated with self-reported Caucasian donors. The study was designed to test whether signatures of past pathogen exposure could be identified by cataloging public T cell receptors. The T cell repertoires of several hundred subjects were profiled by immunosequencing and related to cytomegalovirus serostatus. Along with the roughly 670-subject first cohort, a separate validation cohort of approximately 110 different subjects was used. To predict cytomegalovirus infection status, the study combined high-throughput TCR immunosequencing, statistical association of individual TCRs with disease status, and machine learning. In a later analysis, previously published TCR beta repertoires from 550 to 750 donors were re-analyzed and high-resolution HLA genotyping was added so that TCR occurrence patterns could be studied. The later analysis used no new phenotypic data to find candidate immune exposures, relying instead on TCR beta sequences and their occurrence across donors. To decide whether each TCR beta V gene segment behaved as functional or pseudogenic, an earlier analysis of fewer than 750 of the donors relied on high-throughput TCR beta sequencing. Donor age, sex, ethnicity and CMV serostatus were collected together with the repertoire data. In a later genetic analysis, genome-wide SNP genotypes for about 65% of the roughly 700 donors were used, and that subset was treated as a discovery cohort. Every discovery cohort repertoire had been produced on one sequencing platform. Both class I and class II loci were covered by HLA typing, at four-digit resolution. Typing coverage varied by locus: 629-630 donors for A, B, C, DRB1 and DQB1; 522 for DQA1; more than 600 for DPA1; some 470 for DPB1. About five DR-DQ haplotypes were handled as single units for association and clustering because linkage in the cohort was strong. Among some 400 genotyped donors of the cohort, an average of approximately 240,000 unique TCR beta nucleotide sequences was sequenced per donor, of which roughly 17% were non-productive. Study-wide findings and limitations: A total of some 180 TCR beta chains were listed by the study as associated with cytomegalovirus. In a later genetic analysis, fewer N-insertions in productive TCRs were reported among donors in an Asian-associated ancestry cluster than the roughly 700-donor mean. A cluster of highly shared sequence variants was judged likely to be a technical artifact of the sequencing pipeline. When HLA alleles, especially DR and DQ, strongly co-occurred, attributing TCR associations to individual alleles was difficult. Because counts were too low, roughly 17 rarely observed V segments, including chromosome 9 orphons, were left out of the earlier analysis of some 640 of the donors. Some IMGT-functional V segments, including TRBV6-2 and TRBV6-3, could not be distinguished by the 87-base-pair reads and were therefore excluded. Correlated functional status among segregating V segments might reflect linkage disequilibrium, but an unknown experimental factor could not be ruled out. Presence/absence analyses assumed roughly uniform sequencing depth across donors, an assumption that may not hold. According to a later analysis, TCR association rates differed among HLA loci, with DRB1 alleles showing the most associated TCRs and HLA-C alleles showing the fewest. In vitro tests confirmed that a few of the cytomegalovirus-associated TCR beta chains recognize cytomegalovirus antigens. The authors suggested that the approach could potentially be extended to other disease states and immunological phenotypes. A later analysis associated about 18,000 TCR beta sequences with specific HLA alleles at a false discovery rate of 0.05. A later genetic analysis associated a missense DCLRE1C variant with V-gene and J-gene trimming of TCR beta chains, and an independent cohort replicated the association. Because some donors lacked HLA typing at each locus, the association tests relied only on the typed subset. A further reported finding was that TCR beta sequences accurately predicted the HLA-A and HLA-B alleles for most subjects in the first cohort. CMV serostatus was the only immune exposure information available for the cohort. Most CMV-associated TCR beta chains appeared to be HLA-restricted in a later analysis, and the HLA associations seemed to be driven largely by CMV exposure. Several of the top co-occurrence clusters appeared to be linked to parvovirus B19, influenza, CMV and Epstein-Barr virus, according to a later analysis. In this cohort, only TCR beta chains were sequenced, and detectable features were limited by the absence of alpha or paired-chain data. In an earlier analysis of fewer than 700 of the donors, most TCR beta V segments appeared in productive rearrangements about 87% or about 30% of the time, broadly matching IMGT annotations. In both the original and validation cohorts, the classifier was reported to diagnose cytomegalovirus status with high specificity and sensitivity. A later analysis found that HLA-associated TCR beta chains were more clonally expanded and had lower generation probabilities than equally common non-associated chains. Most TCR sequences were seen in very few donors, while some public TCRs were found in many individuals.

This clone was seen a few times. Its antigen remains undetermined. The sample holds no much larger clone one base away, and base qualities are not on file. The cohort was made up of approximately 670 healthy bone marrow donors. All cohort members were sampled while nominally healthy, although unrecorded immune exposures were likely present. The donor was CMV seropositive and belonged to the group of around 300 seropositive cohort members. Every donor gave a peripheral blood sample, and the peripheral blood mononuclear cells from that sample were used for TCR beta sequencing. Genomic DNA was extracted from the blood cell samples with the Qiagen DNeasy Blood Extraction Kit. V sheds 4 bases and J sheds 2 bases, leaving 12 bases between their ends. The germline V gene supplies CDR1 SGHRS and CDR2 YFSETQ. The CDR3 starts with the cysteine, ends with the phenylalanine, and has 14 residues. The CDR3 DNA has 42 bases and is translated from base 1.

The library was produced with the immunoSEQ multiplex PCR assay. The multiplex PCR relied on a mix of 60 forward primers for TCR Vbeta segments and 13 reverse primers for TCR Jbeta segments. The CDR3 region of rearranged TCR beta genes was amplified from genomic DNA by a multiplex PCR assay. On the Illumina HiSeq System, the amplified TCR beta libraries were sequenced as 87-base-pair reads. As for how the authors treated the data: A later analysis tallied roughly 80 million unique TCR beta chains across the 666 repertoires, and about 10 million of those chains were shared by two or more donors. To remove PCR and sequencing errors, raw reads were error-corrected and collapsed into unique sequences using a nearest-neighbor algorithm that merged closely related sequences. To assign V, D and J gene segments, CDR3 sequences were aligned to IMGT reference sequences. Each retained sequence needed at least a six-nucleotide match to both a V gene segment and a J gene segment. A rearrangement was called productive if the CDR3 had no stop codons and remained in frame with V and J, and every other rearrangement was called non-productive. CDR3 was defined by IMGT convention, running from the second conserved V-encoded cysteine to the conserved J-encoded phenylalanine. Sequences without an unambiguous match to a single V gene segment were excluded from the earlier analysis of 587 of the donors. An earlier analysis of approximately 590 of the donors called V segments functional above 56.7% productive rearrangements and segregating when the between-donor standard deviation exceeded 5%. To diagnose cytomegalovirus status from the catalog of TCR beta chain sequences, a statistical classification framework was built. In a later analysis, TCR nucleotide sequences were compared against IMGT/GENE-DB human TR gene sequences so that V and J genes could be assigned. The TCRdist pipeline was used in a later analysis to assign CDR3 sequences and most-parsimonious VDJ recombination scenarios. In a later analysis, each TCR beta chain was defined by its CDR3 amino acid sequence together with its V-gene family, and reads without a unique V-gene family were excluded. In a later analysis, several hundred highly shared, low-generation-probability nucleotide sequences were removed to address suspected cross-contamination and a sequencing artifact. In a later analysis, a clonal expansion index for each public chain was calculated from normalized within-repertoire ranks of inferred template counts. A later analysis computed generation probabilities with a VDJ recombination model fitted to out-of-frame rearrangements, and checked the results against IGoR. Hypergeometric tests were used in a later analysis to score TCR-TCR, TCR-HLA and TCR-CMV co-occurrence, with a repertoire-size bias correction applied to the TCR pairs. A later analysis estimated false discovery rates by permuting HLA or CMV assignments 20 times. In a later analysis, co-occurring TCRs were grouped using DBSCAN, with TCRdist sequence similarity added in when clustering inside HLA-allele-positive subsets. For co-occurrence clustering, repertoires with fewer than 30,000 or more than 120,000 public chains were excluded, along with five repertoires with anomalous nucleotide sharing. TCRdb limited this immuneACCESS table to in-frame rearrangements with V and J called. A share of clones is missing; checked studies link under half to unresolved V genes, and the rest is unexplained. V and J calls and clone size follow that table, whereas D and trimming were derived from the DNA. For this sample the table gives some 150,000 clones, of which about 9.1% were detected only once. 6.5% to 8.5% of the sample goes to the ten largest clones.

The chain is encoded by TRBV5-1 joined to TRBJ1-1; the D gene remains uncertain. Sequencing was carried out using PBMCs. The receptor was isolated from a middle-aged woman in good health and CMV-seropositive. The CDR3 has the sequence CASSQITANTEAFF. DNA sequence: TGCGCCAGCAGCCAGATTACAGCAAACACTGAAGCTTTCTTT.